These 26 T cell receptor beta chains came from one sample sequenced in a study of technical replicates of blood from a few donors. The protocol was immunoSEQ multiplex PCR, while the TCRdb copy is restricted to in-frame clones and leaves out a portion. Here the sample spans tens of thousands of clones, less than 95% being singletons. Sequenced: PBMCs. These receptors all come from a human donor in good health. Some clones in this sample may be carry-over from other donors' samples.

The J gene is TRBJ1-5, the V gene TRBV2; D is ambiguous. The V and J ends lost 0 bases and 6 bases respectively, with 9 bases between them. There are 14 residues in the CDR3. CDR1 and CDR2 from the germline V gene are SNHLY and FYNNEI. CDR3 in amino acids: CASSEAQSAQPQHF. CDR3 coding DNA: TGTGCCAGCAGTGAAGCGCAGTCCGCTCAGCCCCAGCATTTT. Complete variable domain (other parts from reference TRBV2 and TRBJ1-5): EPEVTQTPSHQVTQMGQEVILRCVPISNHLYFYWYRQILGQKVEFLVSFYNNEISEKSEIFDDQFSVERPDGSNFTLKIRSTKLEDSAMYFCASSEAQSAQPQHFGDGTRLSIL.

This sequence joins TRBV9 and TRBJ1-6, with 10 nucleotides matching TRBD1. With V trimmed by 3 bases and J by 8 bases, 20 bases remained unmatched. This CDR3 has 20 residues. Germline CDR1 reads SGDLS; CDR2 reads YYNGEE. CDR3 in amino acids: CASSDKPGQGYFFGDSPLHF. CDR3 sequence (DNA): TGTGCCAGCAGCGACAAACCGGGACAGGGGTATTTTTTTGGGGATTCACCCCTCCACTTT.

The V and J genes are TRBV11-2 and TRBJ2-5, with D possibly being TRBD1 (5 bases). This CDR3 is built from 13 residues. With 1 base removed from V and 9 bases from J, the gap between germline ends came to 12 bases. The germline V gene has CDR1 SGHAT and CDR2 FQNNGV. The CDR3: CASSLVAGAPQYF. CDR3 DNA sequence: TGTGCCAGCAGCTTAGTTGCTGGGGCGCCCCAGTACTTC.

This clone showed up just once. The chain links TRBV10-3 to TRBJ1-1; 8 nucleotides align to TRBD1. Germline CDR1 is ENHRY and CDR2 is SYGVKD. This CDR3 region has 17 residues. V shed 5 bases, J shed 0 bases, and the junction held 11 bases outside the gene matches. CDR3 residues: CAISSRGRGLMNTEAFF. The CDR3 DNA follows: TGTGCCATCAGTTCCAGGGGGCGAGGTCTCATGAACACTGAAGCTTTCTTT.

The chain carries TRBV6-4 and TRBJ1-2; D is unclear. Germline values: CDR1 MRHNA, CDR2 SNTAGT. Trimming took 0 bases from V and 4 from J, leaving 24 bases between them. This CDR3 is 19 amino acids long. In DNA, the CDR3 is TGTGCCAGCAGTGACTCGAAGCGAACTGGCCGCCCGCGGGGCTATGGCTACACCTTC. Its protein is CASSDSKRTGRPRGYGYTF.

The rearrangement links TRBV6-5 to TRBJ1-2; D may be TRBD1 (6 bases). Germline V gene lookup returns CDR1 MNHEY and CDR2 SVGAGI. The V end was cut by 7 bases, the J end by 2 bases, with 11 bases between. This CDR3 comprises 13 residues. For the CDR3, the DNA is TGTGCCAGCACTCTAGACAGGAACTATGGCTACACCTTC. Its translation: CASTLDRNYGYTF.

V is TRBV4-3 and J is TRBJ2-2; D not resolved. The germline gives CDR1 LGHNA, CDR2 YSLEER. This CDR3 region has 14 residues. V was clipped by 1 base and J by 6 bases, with 9 bases between them. DNA for the CDR3: TGCGCCAGCAGCCAAGTCCGGTTTTCCGGGGAGCTGTTTTTT. Amino acids: CASSQVRFSGELFF.

The chain carries TRBV14 and TRBJ2-3; no firm D call. Germline V gives CDR1 SGHDN, CDR2 FVKESK. V lost 4 bases, J lost 1 base, and 3 bases lay in between. There are 12 residues in the CDR3. The CDR3 sequence is CASSPGTDTQYF. The CDR3 coding sequence is TGTGCCAGCAGCCCGGGCACAGATACGCAGTATTTT.

The chain combines TRBV5-4 with TRBJ1-2, with 9 bases identical to TRBD1. V shed 4 bases, J shed 8 bases, and the junction held 9 bases outside the gene matches. The CDR3 covers 14 residues. The germline gives CDR1 SGHNT, CDR2 YYREEE (reference sequence). The CDR3 sequence is CASSQDRTGVGYTF. CDR3 nucleotides: TGTGCCAGCAGCCAAGACAGGACAGGGGTCGGCTACACCTTC. Supplemented by reference TRBV5-4 and TRBJ1-2, the full variable domain reads ETGVTQSPTHLIKTRGQQVTLRCSSQSGHNTVSWYQQALGQGPQFIFQYYREEENGRGNFPPRFSGLQFPNYSSELNVNALELDDSALYLCASSQDRTGVGYTFGSGTRLTVV.

The V and J genes are TRBV19 and TRBJ1-5; weak D call: TRBD1 (5 bases). The ends were cut back, 5 bases at V and 4 bases at J, with 9 bases in the middle. Germline CDR1 reads LNHDA; CDR2 reads SQIVND (reference sequence). The CDR3 runs 13 residues. The DNA for the CDR3 is TGTGCCAGTAGTTCGCAGGGAAATCAGCCCCAGCATTTT. It specifies CASSSQGNQPQHF.

This clone was counted a single time. The DNA for the CDR3 is TGTGCCAGCAGCTTTTTACGCGGTAGCACAGATACGCAGTATTTT. Encoded protein: CASSFLRGSTDTQYF. This sequence joins TRBV7-2 and TRBJ2-3; D gene unclear. This CDR3 spans 15 amino acids. Trimming stripped 3 bases from V and 0 bases from J, with 10 bases between. CDR1 SGHTA and CDR2 FQGNSA come from the germline V gene.

V is TRBV5-1 and J is TRBJ2-2, with TRBD2 matching over 8 bases. CDR1 and CDR2 from the germline V gene are SGHRS and YFSETQ. V lost 4 bases, J lost 4 bases, and 9 bases stayed unmatched. The CDR3 totals 16 residues. The CDR3 DNA sequence: TGCGCCAGCAGCCGGGACGGGGGGGCTCGCACCGGGGAGCTGTTTTTT. It encodes CASSRDGGARTGELFF.

The chain couples TRBV7-2 to TRBJ2-7, with a possible D match to TRBD2 (6 bases). The CDR3 covers 17 residues. Trimming took off 0 bases at V and 3 bases at J, with 18 bases between the two ends. Per germline, CDR1 SGHTA and CDR2 FQGNSA. CDR3 residues: CASSLAGPYGGSYEQYF. CDR3 DNA: TGTGCCAGCAGCTTAGCGGGCCCTTATGGGGGGAGCTACGAGCAGTACTTC.

The chain has TRBV5-8 and TRBJ1-2; TRBD1 aligns across 11 bases. Trimming cost V 4 bases and J 8 bases; bases outside gene matches: 7. Germline V gene data show CDR1 as SGHTS and CDR2 as YDEGEE. This CDR3 contains 14 residues. CDR3 protein: CASSIGQGAPGYTF. In DNA, the CDR3 is TGTGCCAGCAGCATCGGACAGGGGGCGCCCGGCTACACCTTC.

In its sample, this clone was seen once. This chain links TRBV6-5 with TRBJ2-5; TRBD2 aligns across 8 bases. Germline V gene data show CDR1 as MNHEY and CDR2 as SVGAGI. The CDR3 sequence is 16 residues long. V trimming: 0 bases; J trimming: 4 bases; junction bases outside the gene matches: 7. The CDR3 loop reads CASSYSGTRSSETQYF. The CDR3 region has the DNA TGTGCCAGCAGTTACTCTGGGACTAGGTCCTCAGAGACCCAGTACTTC.

The V call is TRBV20-1, the J call TRBJ2-1; D not certain. This CDR3 comprises 11 residues. Trimming cost V 6 bases and J 9 bases, with 12 bases left between them. Germline loops: CDR1 DFQATT, CDR2 SNEGSKA (reference sequence). The DNA of the CDR3 is TGCAGTGCGGGCCGACACGGTGAGCAGTTCTTC. It translates to CSAGRHGEQFF.

This clone was detected once. The CDR3 protein is CASSLQGNLEDTQYF. The CDR3 bases are TGTGCCAGCAGCCTCCAGGGAAACCTAGAAGATACGCAGTATTTT. The chain carries TRBV11-1 and TRBJ2-3; possible D gene TRBD1, 5 bases. Germline V CDR1 and CDR2: SGHAT, FQDESV (reference sequence). Trimming took 5 bases from V and 5 from J, leaving 17 bases between them. The CDR3 extends over 15 amino acids. Supplemented by reference TRBV11-1 and TRBJ2-3, the full variable domain reads EAEVAQSPRYKITEKSQAVAFWCDPISGHATLYWYRQILGQGPELLVQFQDESVVDDSQLPKDRFSAERLKGVDSTLKIQPAELGDSAMYLCASSLQGNLEDTQYFGPGTRLTVL.

V usage is TRBV11-2 and J usage is TRBJ2-2; possibly TRBD1 for D (6 bases). From germline, CDR1 is SGHAT and CDR2 FQNNGV. The CDR3 is 16 residues long. Trimming took 5 bases from V and 4 from J, leaving 17 bases between them. CDR3 residues: CASSLLGGRSTGELFF. CDR3 DNA sequence: TGTGCCAGCAGCCTTCTAGGGGGTAGAAGCACCGGGGAGCTGTTTTTT.

V and J are TRBV10-3 and TRBJ2-7; 7 bases map to TRBD2. V lost 2 bases, J lost 4 bases, and 8 bases stayed unmatched. This CDR3 contains 15 residues. Per germline, CDR1 ENHRY and CDR2 SYGVKD. This chain's CDR3 is CAISEGGGVSYEQYF. The CDR3 region has the DNA TGTGCCATCAGTGAGGGCGGGGGAGTCAGTTACGAGCAGTACTTC.

The chain is built from TRBV11-2 and TRBJ1-2; 9 bases are shared with TRBD1. The CDR3 contains 14 residues. V lost 5 bases, J lost 8 bases, and 9 bases stayed unmatched. CDR1 is SGHAT and CDR2 is FQNNGV in the germline V gene. CDR3 in amino acids: CASSLLQGAKGYTF. The CDR3 DNA reads as TGTGCCAGCAGCCTACTACAGGGGGCTAAAGGCTACACCTTC. The complete variable domain, with remaining parts taken from reference TRBV11-2 and TRBJ1-2, reads EAGVAQSPRYKIIEKRQSVAFWCNPISGHATLYWYQQILGQGPKLLIQFQNNGVVDDSQLPKDRFSAERLKGVDSTLKIQPAKLEDSAVYLCASSLLQGAKGYTFGSGTRLTVV.

The chain recombines TRBV4-2 with TRBJ2-5, with TRBD2 identical over 9 bases. Per germline, CDR1 LGHNA and CDR2 YNFKEQ. Trimming cost V 5 bases and J 3 bases; bases outside gene matches: 4. The CDR3 length is 14 residues. CDR3 in DNA: TGTGCCAGCAGCGCGCTAGCGGGAAAAGAGACCCAGTACTTC. It specifies CASSALAGKETQYF.

The chain couples TRBV19 to TRBJ1-2; TRBD1 aligns across 9 bases. The germline V gene has CDR1 LNHDA and CDR2 SQIVND (reference sequence). V gave up 7 bases and J gave up 4 bases; unmatched junction bases: 13. The CDR3 length is 16 residues. CDR3 nucleotides: TGTGCCAGTACTCTCAGGACAGGGGCTGATCCCTATGGCTACACCTTC. Amino acids: CASTLRTGADPYGYTF.

The chain recombines TRBV7-2 with TRBJ2-3, with TRBD1 matching over 8 bases. After removal of 2 bases from V and 0 bases from J, the junction contained 7 bases not matched to a gene. The V gene's germline CDR1 is SGHTA and CDR2 FQGNSA. This CDR3 has 17 residues. CDR3 residues: CASSLTPGDRSTDTQYF. The CDR3 nucleotides are TGTGCCAGCAGCTTAACGCCCGGGGACAGGAGCACAGATACGCAGTATTTT.

The V and J genes are TRBV2 and TRBJ2-7; 7 nucleotides match TRBD1. V lost 5 bases and J lost 1; bases outside the gene matches: 5. The CDR3 sequence is 14 residues long. Germline V gives CDR1 SNHLY, CDR2 FYNNEI. Here the CDR3 DNA reads TGTGCCAGCAGTCCGGGACAGTTGTCCTACGAGCAGTACTTC. Translation gives CASSPGQLSYEQYF.

The CDR3 bases are TGTGCCAGCGGGACAGGGGGAGAGGTAAACATTCAGTACTTC. Protein sequence: CASGTGGEVNIQYF. This chain connects TRBV27 to TRBJ2-4; TRBD1 matches 11 bases. The CDR3 consists of 14 residues. Germline V gene lookup returns CDR1 MNHEY and CDR2 SMNVEV (reference sequence). V dropped 8 bases and J dropped 6; count of bases not matched to a gene: 6.

The chain carries TRBV6-1 and TRBJ2-3, with D possibly being TRBD1 (6 bases). This CDR3 has 15 residues. Trimming removed 3 bases at V and 2 bases at J, with 12 bases between. Germline CDR1 MNHNS, CDR2 SASEGT. In DNA form, the CDR3 reads TGTGCCAGCAGTGATGGGACATACTCCACAGATACGCAGTATTTT. This sequence encodes CASSDGTYSTDTQYF.